These 21 T cell receptor beta chains originate from one sample sequenced in a study of T cells after yellow fever vaccination. TCRdb processed the 5' RACE reads anew with MiXCR; each CDR3 protein has one entry. The profile shows approximately 180,000 distinct CDR3 sequences, approximately 6.2% of them singletons. The source was CD4+ T cells sorted from PBMCs, collected on the day of the first yellow fever vaccination. The receptors originated from a young man who received the YFV17D yellow fever vaccine.

The chain has TRBV19 and TRBJ2-4, with D tentatively TRBD1 or TRBD2 (6 bases each). This CDR3 region has 16 residues. Trimming pared 2 bases from V and 1 base from J, leaving 12 bases between. Germline loops: CDR1 LNHDA, CDR2 SQIVND (reference sequence). For the CDR3, the DNA is TGTGCCAGTAGTATACCAAGAGGGGGGGCCAAAAACATTCAGTACTTC. This sequence encodes CASSIPRGGAKNIQYF. Full variable domain (outside the CDR3, taken from reference TRBV19 and TRBJ2-4): DGGITQSPKYLFRKEGQNVTLSCEQNLNHDAMYWYRQDPGQGLRLIYYSQIVNDFQKGDIAEGYSVSREKKESFPLTVTSAQKNPTAFYLCASSIPRGGAKNIQYFGAGTRLSVL.

The table lists this clonotype with many counts. The chain couples TRBV5-1 to TRBJ1-1, with 8 bases lining up with TRBD1. The CDR3 loop spans 15 amino acids. Germline V CDR1 and CDR2: SGHRS, YFSETQ. The V segment lost 3 bases and the J segment 5 bases; nucleotides outside the gene matches: 9. CDR3 in amino acids: CASSWDRTQGTEAFF. CDR3 nucleotides: TGCGCCAGCAGCTGGGACAGGACCCAGGGGACTGAAGCTTTCTTT.

The rearrangement uses TRBV7-8 and TRBJ2-4; D remains unclear. CDR1 SGHVS and CDR2 FQNEAQ come from the germline V gene. The length of the CDR3 is 14 residues. Trimming stripped 2 bases from V and 13 bases from J, with 18 bases between. CDR3 amino acids: CASSLRVLGSSQYF. The CDR3 nucleotides read TGTGCCAGCAGCTTACGGGTCCTAGGATCCTCGCAGTACTTC.

This clonotype was counted a few times. This CDR3 is CASRLWGTGGAGSEAFF. In nucleotides, the CDR3 is TGTGCCAGCAGATTGTGGGGAACAGGGGGCGCGGGCTCTGAAGCTTTCTTT. This sequence joins TRBV5-5 and TRBJ1-1; 9 nucleotides line up with TRBD1. This CDR3 comprises 17 residues. The V segment lost 5 bases and the J segment 6 bases; nucleotides outside the gene matches: 17. CDR1 and CDR2 (germline): SGHKS, YYEKEE (reference sequence).

The gene calls are TRBV5-1 and TRBJ2-1; 11 nucleotides match TRBD2. Unmatched junction bases numbered 14, after V lost 4 bases and J lost 5 bases. The CDR3 length is 18 residues. Germline V CDR1 and CDR2: SGHRS, YFSETQ. DNA of the CDR3: TGCGCCAGCAGCACCGGCGGAGTAGCGGGGGGGCTGAACAATGAGCAGTTCTTC. Its translation: CASSTGGVAGGLNNEQFF.

This clonotype occurred many times. This chain uses TRBV27 with TRBJ1-4; D ambiguous. V was clipped by 6 bases and J by 0 bases, with 11 bases between them. The CDR3 is made up of 15 amino acids. Germline CDR1 is MNHEY and CDR2 is SMNVEV (reference sequence). CDR3 sequence reads: CASSPVWATNEKLFF. As DNA, the CDR3 is TGTGCCAGCAGCCCCGTTTGGGCAACTAATGAAAAACTGTTTTTT. The full variable domain, its missing parts supplied by reference TRBV27 and TRBJ1-4, is EAQVTQNPRYLITVTGKKLTVTCSQNMNHEYMSWYRQDPGLGLRQIYYSMNVEVTDKGDVPEGYKVSRKEKRNFPLILESPSPNQTSLYFCASSPVWATNEKLFFGSGTQLSVL.

V and J are TRBV7-2 and TRBJ1-4; a possible D gene is TRBD1 (5 bases). Germline-derived CDR1 and CDR2 are SGHTA and FQGNSA. The CDR3 is 14 residues long. Trimming took 5 bases from V and 4 from J, leaving 11 bases between them. The CDR3 DNA sequence: TGTGCCAGCAGCCCGGGACCGGATAATGAAAAACTGTTTTTT. Translated, it gives CASSPGPDNEKLFF. The variable domain in full, completed from reference TRBV7-2 and TRBJ1-4, reads GAGVSQSPSNKVTEKGKDVELRCDPISGHTALYWYRQSLGQGLEFLIYFQGNSAPDKSGLPSDRFSAERTGGSVSTLTIQRTQQEDSAVYLCASSPGPDNEKLFFGSGTQLSVL.

This clonotype was counted ten times or more. The chain employs TRBV20-1 and TRBJ2-1; 12 bases align to TRBD2. V trimming: 5 bases; J trimming: 5 bases; junction bases outside the gene matches: 7. Per the germline V gene, CDR1 is DFQATT and CDR2 is SNEGSKA (reference sequence). This CDR3 is built from 15 residues. DNA for the CDR3: TGCAGTGCTCCTCTAGCGGGGGGGCCCAACAATGAGCAGTTCTTC. Its protein product is CSAPLAGGPNNEQFF.

The genes are TRBV7-2 and TRBJ1-5; D is possibly TRBD1 (6 bases). The germline V gene has CDR1 SGHTA and CDR2 FQGNSA. Trimming removed 5 bases at V and 6 bases at J, with 14 bases between. The CDR3 spans 14 residues. The CDR3 DNA reads TGTGCCAGCAGCAATACAGGGAGAAGTCAGCCCCAGCATTTT. It specifies CASSNTGRSQPQHF.

In its sample, this clonotype was seen many times. In DNA form, the CDR3 reads TGTGCCAGCAGCTCTCTTCAGGGAGTAGACGAGCAGTACGTC. It encodes CASSSLQGVDEQYV. V is TRBV5-6 and J is TRBJ2-7, with D perhaps TRBD1 or TRBD2 (5 bases each). V lost 3 bases and J 5 bases, leaving 15 bases between the germline ends. The germline gives CDR1 SGHDT, CDR2 YYEEEE. There are 14 residues in the CDR3.

There are many counts of this clonotype. The junction departs from the called germline gene at one end, perhaps through a read error. The chain combines TRBV2 with TRBJ2-2, with 10 bases lining up with TRBD2. CDR1 is SNHLY and CDR2 is FYNNEI in the germline V gene. This CDR3 comprises 15 residues. The CDR3 coding sequence is TGTGCCAGCAGCGAAGCGGGGGGGCATATCGGGGAGCTGTTTTTT. It encodes CASSEAGGHIGELFF.

Ten or more counts support this clonotype. The V gene is TRBV18, the J gene TRBJ1-4; 7 nucleotides match TRBD1. This CDR3 is built from 15 residues. CDR1 is KGHSH, CDR2 LQKENI, per germline. Trimming at V came to 1 base and at J to 7 bases, leaving 6 bases not matched to a gene. This chain's CDR3 is CASSPLEGALEKLFF. Here the CDR3 DNA reads TGTGCCAGCTCACCACTCGAGGGGGCGCTTGAAAAACTGTTTTTT.

This chain connects TRBV10-1 to TRBJ2-1; D unresolved. Trimming took off 5 bases at V and 13 bases at J, with 9 bases between the two ends. The CDR3 length is 10 residues. Germline-derived CDR1 and CDR2 are WNHNN and SYGVQD (reference sequence). The CDR3 bases are TGCGCCAGCAGTAGGACCCTTCAGTTCTTC. It is translated as CASSRTLQFF.

In its sample, this clonotype was seen a few times. V gene TRBV2 combines with J gene TRBJ2-7, with D unresolved. Trimming removed 4 bases from V and 2 bases from J, with 9 bases in between. This CDR3 contains 13 residues. CDR1 SNHLY and CDR2 FYNNEI come from the germline V gene. Here the CDR3 reads CASSVGRTYEQYV. As DNA, the CDR3 is TGTGCCAGCAGTGTGGGCAGAACCTACGAGCAGTACGTC.

The sample holds many counts of this clonotype. This chain uses TRBV27 with TRBJ2-1; D not certain. Germline V gene sequence: CDR1 MNHEY, CDR2 SMNVEV (reference sequence). V gave up 3 bases and J gave up 9 bases, with 9 bases separating them. The CDR3 is 12 amino acids. CDR3 sequence: CASSFPVGEQFF. The CDR3 DNA reads TGTGCCAGCAGTTTCCCAGTCGGTGAGCAGTTCTTC.

This clonotype has at least ten counts. The rearrangement uses TRBV29-1 and TRBJ2-5; a possible D gene is TRBD2 (6 bases). This CDR3 contains 12 residues. Trimming pared 7 bases from V and 5 bases from J, leaving 14 bases between. Looked up from germline, CDR1 is SQVTM and CDR2 is ANQGSEA. The CDR3 DNA reads TGCAGCGCCGGGACTTCAGGGGAGACCCAGTACTTC. This sequence encodes CSAGTSGETQYF.

The V gene is TRBV5-6, the J gene TRBJ1-2; tentatively, D is TRBD1 (5 bases). The V end was cut by 4 bases, the J end by 4 bases, with 11 bases between. The CDR3 is 13 amino acids. Germline V gene data show CDR1 as SGHDT and CDR2 as YYEEEE. This CDR3 is CASSLRDLYGYTF. CDR3 in DNA: TGTGCCAGCAGCCTCAGGGACCTCTATGGCTACACCTTC.

The CDR3 DNA reads TGTGCCAGCAGCCAATTCCAGCCGAACACTGAAGCTTTCTTT. Its protein is CASSQFQPNTEAFF. The rearrangement links TRBV16 to TRBJ1-1, with D hard to call. The CDR3 is 14 amino acids. V was trimmed by 1 base and J by 1 base, leaving 7 bases between them. The V gene's germline CDR1 is KGHSY and CDR2 FQNENV.

The chain carries TRBV5-1 and TRBJ2-7; the D gene is possibly TRBD1 (7 bases). The CDR3 is made up of 13 amino acids. CDR1 and CDR2 (germline): SGHRS, YFSETQ. V was pared by 2 bases and J by 6 bases, with 12 bases between. CDR3 sequence: CASSLRQGLEQYV. The CDR3 bases are TGCGCCAGCAGCTTAAGACAGGGACTCGAGCAGTACGTC.

This clonotype occurred many times. The chain uses TRBV10-3 and TRBJ2-7, with 8 bases matching TRBD1. The CDR3 is 14 residues long. The germline V gene encodes CDR1 ENHRY and CDR2 SYGVKD. The V segment lost 11 bases and the J segment 4 bases; nucleotides outside the gene matches: 13. The CDR3 loop is CAVDQGAKSYEQYF. The CDR3 bases are TGTGCCGTGGATCAGGGGGCGAAATCTTACGAGCAGTACTTC.

This clonotype was observed at least ten times. Here the CDR3 DNA reads TGTGCCAGCAGCCAAGTGCTCTTTGGAAATACCGGGGAGCTGTTTTTT. It encodes CASSQVLFGNTGELFF. The rearrangement links TRBV3-1 to TRBJ2-2; D unclear. The CDR3 totals 16 residues. V was pared by 1 base and J by 5 bases, with 14 bases between. Germline assignment: CDR1 LGHDT and CDR2 YNNKEL (reference sequence).